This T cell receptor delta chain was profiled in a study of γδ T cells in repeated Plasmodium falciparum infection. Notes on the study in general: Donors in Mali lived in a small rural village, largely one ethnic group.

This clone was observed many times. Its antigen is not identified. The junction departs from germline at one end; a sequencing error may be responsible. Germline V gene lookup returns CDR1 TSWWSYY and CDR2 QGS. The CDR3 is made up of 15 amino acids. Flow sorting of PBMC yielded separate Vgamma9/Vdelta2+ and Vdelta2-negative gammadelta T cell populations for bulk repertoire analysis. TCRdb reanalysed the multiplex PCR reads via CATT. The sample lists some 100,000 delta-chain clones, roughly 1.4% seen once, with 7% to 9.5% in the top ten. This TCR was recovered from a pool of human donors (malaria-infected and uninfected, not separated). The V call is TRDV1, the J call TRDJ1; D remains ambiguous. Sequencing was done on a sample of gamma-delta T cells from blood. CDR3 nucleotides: TGTGCTCTTGGGGAACTTCGGGGTGCCACCGATAAACCCATCTTT. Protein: CALGELRGATDKPIF.